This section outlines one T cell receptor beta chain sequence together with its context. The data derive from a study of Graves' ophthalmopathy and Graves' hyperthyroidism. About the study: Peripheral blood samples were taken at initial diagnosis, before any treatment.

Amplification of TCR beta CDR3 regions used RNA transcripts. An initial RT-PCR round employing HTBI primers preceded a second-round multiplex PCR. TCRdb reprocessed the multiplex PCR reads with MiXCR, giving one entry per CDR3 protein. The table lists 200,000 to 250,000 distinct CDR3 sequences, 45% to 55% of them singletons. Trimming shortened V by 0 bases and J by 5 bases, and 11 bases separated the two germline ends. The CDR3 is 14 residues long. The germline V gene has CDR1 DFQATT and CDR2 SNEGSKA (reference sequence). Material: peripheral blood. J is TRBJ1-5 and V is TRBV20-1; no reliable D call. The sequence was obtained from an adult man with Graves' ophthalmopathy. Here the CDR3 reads CSAREDFSYQPQHF. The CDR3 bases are TGCAGTGCTAGAGAGGATTTCTCATATCAGCCCCAGCATTTT.